This TCR beta chain originates from a study of T-cell memory formation after mild COVID-19 listed by TCRdb under 2021. Notes on the research overall: Most TCR sequence clusters were specific to one of the two donors. In a couple of donors, T-cell clones that expanded and contracted after mild COVID-19 were followed by sequencing TCRalpha and TCRbeta repertoires longitudinally. Two young, previously healthy adult volunteers, one female and one male, were included in the cohort.

The listed sequencing device is Illumina NovaSeq 6000. TCRalpha and TCRbeta cDNA libraries were constructed by 5'RACE with constant-segment primers, with sample barcodes and unique molecular identifiers being introduced. Trizol reagent was used to extract RNA from every sample. Libraries were amplified in two PCR steps, with a second sample barcode and Illumina TruSeq adapters added in the second step. The libraries were sequenced on an Illumina NovaSeq using 2 x 150 bp paired-end reads. In the original analysis: With migec v1.2.7, reads were demultiplexed and then collapsed into UMI-guided consensus sequences. Using mixcr v2.1.11, the UMI consensuses were aligned to TRA and TRB V and J templates and assembled into clonotypes. Clonotypes were classified as expanded or contracted when called significant by both edgeR and NoisET, with noise models trained on biological replicates. edgeR calls used a false discovery rate-adjusted p below 0.01 and a log2 fold-change threshold of 1. As an exploratory analysis of dynamics, max-normalized trajectories of the 1000 most abundant clonotypes were examined with PCA combined with hierarchical clustering. Separately sequenced CD4+ and CD8+ repertoires were used to assign the CD4 or CD8 phenotype of responding clones. Clones were called with MiXCR by TCRdb after fastp trimmed the public reads at Q25, and only in-frame beta chains were retained. Duplicate CDR3 protein sequences are folded into a single record with the most common DNA and genes. The V and J calls shown here were made by TCRdb, not taken from the authors' results. Recorded for this sample are roughly 190,000 distinct CDR3 sequences; roughly 18% of them occurred a single time. The ten largest clones take up 2.4% of the sample.

Ficoll-Paque density gradient centrifugation was the method used to isolate PBMCs. A note on this clonotype: Its target antigen remains unknown. Nothing much larger sits one base from this clone, and base qualities are not available.

CDR1 and CDR2 are drawn from the germline V gene (reference sequence): MNHEY, SMNVEV. Taken from cysteine to phenylalanine, the CDR3 has 16 residues. Only CDR3 DNA remains: 48 bases, in frame from the first base. The V end gives up 2 bases and the J end 4 bases, leaving 10 bases in the junction not matched to a gene. Broad study findings and their caveats: Whether the second-wave clones peaking on day 37 were SARS-CoV-2 specific was not confirmed. Clones contracting from day 15 to 85 had balanced CD4/CD8 phenotypes, while a second wave expanding from day 15 to 37 was biased towards CD4+. The study included only a couple of mild cases, and larger cohorts that include severe cases with pre-infection samples were judged to be necessary. Contracting CD4+ clones appeared mostly in the CM and EM memory subsets, whereas CD8+ clones were enriched in EMRA. The detection of some responding clones in pre-infection memory suggests that pre-existing cross-reactive memory T cells joined the SARS-CoV-2 response.

The source material was PBMCs or a T cell subset sorted from them (not recorded which). The sequence joins TRBV27 to TRBJ1-1, with 7 junctional bases fitting TRBD1. The receptor was isolated from an adult woman who had mild COVID-19 (a few samples of this study predate the infection). The sample titles of this study are shuffled in the database, so cell type and time point are left out; the donor was told from shared clones. The CDR3 in this case is CASSLNWVQGVTEAFF. DNA sequence: TGTGCCAGCAGTTTAAACTGGGTCCAGGGGGTCACTGAAGCTTTCTTT.